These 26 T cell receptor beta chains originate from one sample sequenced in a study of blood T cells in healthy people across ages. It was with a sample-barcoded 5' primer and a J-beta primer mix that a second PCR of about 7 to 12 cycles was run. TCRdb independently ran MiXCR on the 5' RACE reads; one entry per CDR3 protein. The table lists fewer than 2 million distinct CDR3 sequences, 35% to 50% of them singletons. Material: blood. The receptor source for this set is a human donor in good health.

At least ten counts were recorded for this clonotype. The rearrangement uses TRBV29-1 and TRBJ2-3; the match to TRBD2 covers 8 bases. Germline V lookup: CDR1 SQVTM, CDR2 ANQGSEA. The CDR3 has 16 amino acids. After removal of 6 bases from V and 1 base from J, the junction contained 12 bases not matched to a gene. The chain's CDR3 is CSVGRGSGERTDTQYF. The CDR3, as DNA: TGCAGCGTCGGGAGGGGTTCAGGGGAACGCACAGATACGCAGTATTTT.

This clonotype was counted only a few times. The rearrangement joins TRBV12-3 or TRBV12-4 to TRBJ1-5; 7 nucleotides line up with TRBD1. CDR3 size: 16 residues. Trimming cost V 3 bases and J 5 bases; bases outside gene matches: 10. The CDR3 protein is CASSFRLTGRHQPQHF. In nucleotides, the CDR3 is TGTGCCAGCAGTTTTCGCTTGACAGGGAGGCATCAGCCCCAGCATTTT.

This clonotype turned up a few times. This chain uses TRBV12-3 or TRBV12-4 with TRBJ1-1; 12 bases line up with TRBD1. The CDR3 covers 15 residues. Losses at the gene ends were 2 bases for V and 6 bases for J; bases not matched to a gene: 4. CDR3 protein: CASSLWGQGASEAFF. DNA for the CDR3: TGTGCCAGCAGTTTATGGGGACAGGGGGCTTCTGAAGCTTTCTTT.

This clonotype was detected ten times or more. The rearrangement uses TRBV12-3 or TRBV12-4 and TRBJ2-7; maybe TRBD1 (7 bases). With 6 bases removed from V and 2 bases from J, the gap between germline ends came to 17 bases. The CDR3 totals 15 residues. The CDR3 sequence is CASSPGGTRTYEQYF. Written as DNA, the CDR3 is TGTGCCAGCAGCCCAGGGGGGACACGAACCTACGAGCAGTACTTC.

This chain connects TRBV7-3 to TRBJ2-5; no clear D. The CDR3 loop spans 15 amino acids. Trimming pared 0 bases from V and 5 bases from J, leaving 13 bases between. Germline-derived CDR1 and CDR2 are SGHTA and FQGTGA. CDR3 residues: CASSLTYGSHETQYF. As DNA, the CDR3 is TGTGCCAGCAGCTTAACGTATGGGTCCCATGAGACCCAGTACTTC.

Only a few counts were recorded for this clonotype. In DNA, the CDR3 is TGTGCCAGCAGCCCCCTGGGACTAGGGGCAGAGCAGTACTTC. Its protein is CASSPLGLGAEQYF. V gene TRBV6-2 or TRBV6-3 combines with J gene TRBJ2-7; 8 bases are a match to TRBD2. The CDR3 loop spans 14 amino acids. The V gene's germline CDR1 is MNHEY and CDR2 SVGEGT. Trimming took 6 bases from V and 7 from J; bases not matched to a gene: 11.

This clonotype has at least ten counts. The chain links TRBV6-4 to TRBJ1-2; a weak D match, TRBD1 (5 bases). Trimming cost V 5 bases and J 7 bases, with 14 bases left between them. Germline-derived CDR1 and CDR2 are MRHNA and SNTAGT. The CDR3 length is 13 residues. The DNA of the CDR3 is TGTGCCAGCAGTCAGGAGGGGACCCTTGGCTACACCTTC. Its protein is CASSQEGTLGYTF.

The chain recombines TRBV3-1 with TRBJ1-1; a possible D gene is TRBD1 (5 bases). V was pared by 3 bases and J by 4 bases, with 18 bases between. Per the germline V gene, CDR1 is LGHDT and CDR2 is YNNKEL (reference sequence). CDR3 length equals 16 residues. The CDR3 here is CASSQLGVFSSTEAFF. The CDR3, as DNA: TGTGCCAGCAGCCAGCTAGGGGTATTCTCGAGCACTGAAGCTTTCTTT.

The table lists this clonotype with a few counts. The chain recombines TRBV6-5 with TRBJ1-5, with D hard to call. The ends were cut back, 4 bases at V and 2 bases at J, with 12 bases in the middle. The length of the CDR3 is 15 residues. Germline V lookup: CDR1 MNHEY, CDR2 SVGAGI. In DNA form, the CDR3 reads TGTGCCAGCAGTTCATACCCCGGGGGCAATCAGCCCCAGCATTTT. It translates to CASSSYPGGNQPQHF.

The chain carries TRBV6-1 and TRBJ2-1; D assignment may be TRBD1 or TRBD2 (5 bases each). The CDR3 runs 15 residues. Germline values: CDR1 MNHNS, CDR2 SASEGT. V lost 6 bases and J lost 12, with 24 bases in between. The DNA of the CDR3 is TGTGCCAGCAGGCCTACCAGGGCCGGGGCCTTGGGGCAGTTCTTC. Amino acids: CASRPTRAGALGQFF.

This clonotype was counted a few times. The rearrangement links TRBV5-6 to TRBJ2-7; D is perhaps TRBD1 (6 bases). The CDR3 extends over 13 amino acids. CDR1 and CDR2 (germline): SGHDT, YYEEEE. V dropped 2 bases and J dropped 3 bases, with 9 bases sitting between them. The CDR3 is CASSFPGHYEQYF. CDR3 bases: TGTGCCAGCAGCTTTCCGGGACACTACGAGCAGTACTTC.

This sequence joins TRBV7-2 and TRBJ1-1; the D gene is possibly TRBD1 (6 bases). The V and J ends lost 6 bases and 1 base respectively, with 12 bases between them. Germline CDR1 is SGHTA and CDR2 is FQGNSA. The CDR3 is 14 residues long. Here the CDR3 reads CASRKDRPNTEAFF. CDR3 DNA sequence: TGTGCCAGCAGGAAAGACAGGCCGAACACTGAAGCTTTCTTT.

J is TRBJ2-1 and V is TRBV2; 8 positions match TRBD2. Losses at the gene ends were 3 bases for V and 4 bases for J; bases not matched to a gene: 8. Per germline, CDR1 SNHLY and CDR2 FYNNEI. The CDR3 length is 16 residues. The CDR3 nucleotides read TGTGCCAGCAGTGAGTCCGGGACTAGTAGATACAATGAGCAGTTCTTC. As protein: CASSESGTSRYNEQFF.

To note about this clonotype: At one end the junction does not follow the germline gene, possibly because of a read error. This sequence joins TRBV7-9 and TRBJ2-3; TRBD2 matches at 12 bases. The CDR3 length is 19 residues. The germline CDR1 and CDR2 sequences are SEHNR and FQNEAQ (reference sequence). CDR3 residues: CASRLGLAGRARTEDTQYF. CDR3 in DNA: TGTGCCAGCAGATTAGGACTAGCGGGGCGTGCCCGGACGGAAGATACGCAGTATTTT.

Here the CDR3 reads CSGSVQPETGYTF. Written as DNA, the CDR3 is TGCAGCGGTAGTGTCCAACCCGAAACGGGCTACACCTTC. This chain uses TRBV29-1 with TRBJ1-2; D unresolved. V lost 7 bases, J lost 8 bases, and 20 bases lay in between. CDR1 and CDR2 (germline): SQVTM, ANQGSEA. The CDR3 loop spans 13 amino acids.

The CDR3 sequence is CAISLRDRGRKETQYF. CDR3 nucleotide sequence: TGTGCCATCAGCCTCCGGGACAGGGGGCGTAAAGAGACCCAGTACTTC. The V call is TRBV10-3, the J call TRBJ2-5, with 12 bases matching TRBD1. The CDR3 spans 16 residues. The ends lost 6 bases at V and 3 bases at J; junction bases unmatched: 8. Germline V gene data show CDR1 as ENHRY and CDR2 as SYGVKD.

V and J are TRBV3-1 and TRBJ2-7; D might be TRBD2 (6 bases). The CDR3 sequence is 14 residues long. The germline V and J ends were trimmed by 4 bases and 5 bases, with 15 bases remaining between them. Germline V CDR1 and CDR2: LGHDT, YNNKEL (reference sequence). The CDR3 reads CASSPLRRGDEQYF. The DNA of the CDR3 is TGTGCCAGCAGCCCCTTACGACGCGGGGACGAGCAGTACTTC.

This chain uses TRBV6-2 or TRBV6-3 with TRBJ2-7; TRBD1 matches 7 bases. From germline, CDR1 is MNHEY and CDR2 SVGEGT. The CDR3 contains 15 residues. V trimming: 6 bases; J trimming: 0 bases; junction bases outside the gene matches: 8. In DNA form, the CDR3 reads TGTGCCAGCAGGCAACCGGGACAGAGCTCCTACGAGCAGTACTTC. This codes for CASRQPGQSSYEQYF.

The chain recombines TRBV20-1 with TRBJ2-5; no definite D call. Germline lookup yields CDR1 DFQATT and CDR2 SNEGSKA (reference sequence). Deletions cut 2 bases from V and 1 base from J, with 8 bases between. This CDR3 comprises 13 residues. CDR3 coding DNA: TGCAGTGCTAGACCCCGGACCCAAGAGACCCAGTACTTC. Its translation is CSARPRTQETQYF.

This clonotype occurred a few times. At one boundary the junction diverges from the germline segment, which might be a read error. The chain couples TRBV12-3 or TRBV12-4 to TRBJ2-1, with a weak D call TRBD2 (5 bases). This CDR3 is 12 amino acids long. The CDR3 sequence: CASSLSGLERYF. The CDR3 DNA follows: TGTGCCAGCAGTTTGTCAGGACTTGAGCGGTACTTC.

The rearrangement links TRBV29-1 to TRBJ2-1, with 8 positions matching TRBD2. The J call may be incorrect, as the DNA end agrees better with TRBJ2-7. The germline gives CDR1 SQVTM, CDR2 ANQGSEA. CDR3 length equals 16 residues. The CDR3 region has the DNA TGCAGCGTTGAAGAATTGGGCAGCGGGGGTATCGACGAGCAGTACTTC. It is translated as CSVEELGSGGIDEQYF.

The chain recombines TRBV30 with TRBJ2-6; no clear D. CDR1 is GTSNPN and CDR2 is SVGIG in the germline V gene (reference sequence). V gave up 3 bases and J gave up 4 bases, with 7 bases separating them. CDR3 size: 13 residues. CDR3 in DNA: TGTGCCTGGAGGCGGCAGGGGGCCAACGTCCTGACTTTC. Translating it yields CAWRRQGANVLTF.

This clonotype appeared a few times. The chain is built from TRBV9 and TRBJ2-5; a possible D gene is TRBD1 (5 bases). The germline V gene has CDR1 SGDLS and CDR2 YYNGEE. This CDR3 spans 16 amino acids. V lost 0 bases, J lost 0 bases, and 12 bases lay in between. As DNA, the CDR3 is TGTGCCAGCAGCGTAGGGGCAGGGCGATACCAAGAGACCCAGTACTTC. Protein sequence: CASSVGAGRYQETQYF. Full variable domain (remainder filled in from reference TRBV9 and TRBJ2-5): DSGVTQTPKHLITATGQRVTLRCSPRSGDLSVYWYQQSLDQGLQFLIQYYNGEERAKGNILERFSAQQFPDLHSELNLSSLELGDSALYFCASSVGAGRYQETQYFGPGTRLLVL.

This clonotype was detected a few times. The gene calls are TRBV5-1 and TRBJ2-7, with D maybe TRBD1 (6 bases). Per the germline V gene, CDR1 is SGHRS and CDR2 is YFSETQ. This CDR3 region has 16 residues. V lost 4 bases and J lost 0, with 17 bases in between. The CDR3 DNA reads TGCGCCAGCAGCATCGACAGGAGAACGAGCTCCTACGAGCAGTACTTC. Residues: CASSIDRRTSSYEQYF.

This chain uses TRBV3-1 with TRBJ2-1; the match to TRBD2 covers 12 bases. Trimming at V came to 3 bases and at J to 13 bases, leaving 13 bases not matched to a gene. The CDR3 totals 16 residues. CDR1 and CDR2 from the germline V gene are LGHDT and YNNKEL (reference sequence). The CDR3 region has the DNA TGTGCCAGCAGCCATCTCGGGACTAGCGGGCAAGAGACCCAGTTCTTC. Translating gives CASSHLGTSGQETQFF.

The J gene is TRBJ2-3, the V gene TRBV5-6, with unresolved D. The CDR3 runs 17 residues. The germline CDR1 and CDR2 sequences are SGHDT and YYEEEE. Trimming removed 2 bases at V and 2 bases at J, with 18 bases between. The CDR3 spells CASSFLLRSLNTDTQYF. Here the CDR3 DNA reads TGTGCCAGCAGCTTCCTCCTTCGGTCCCTCAACACAGATACGCAGTATTTT.